The clone carrying this T cell receptor beta chain was picked up one time. Its antigen is unidentified. The data originate from a study of post-analysis software for immune sequencing data. Trimming removed 0 bases at V and 2 bases at J, with 14 bases between. The CDR3 covers 16 residues. Germline V gene sequence: CDR1 SGHDT, CDR2 YYEEEE. Unique-molecular-identifier-tagged TCR beta cDNA libraries were used. MiXCR, applied by TCRdb to the PCR reads, yields one record per CDR3 protein. This table has fewer than 600,000 distinct CDR3 sequences, approximately 46% appearing once. Study-wide points: Controls had lower frequencies than patients of a few TRBV segments, which included TRBV5-6, TRBV5-1 and TRBV20-1.

This receptor was taken from a girl between 10 and 17 years old with multiple sclerosis. The chain is built from TRBV5-6 and TRBJ2-5; D is unclear. Input material: blood. The CDR3 spells CASSLVAGRKQETQYF. In DNA form, the CDR3 reads TGTGCCAGCAGCTTGGTTGCCGGCAGGAAACAAGAGACCCAGTACTTC.